These 24 T cell receptor beta chains came from one sample sequenced in a study of chemoradiotherapy in HPV16-positive cancers. Clones were sequenced by immunoSEQ multiplex PCR, and TCRdb holds only the in-frame ones, with some missing. The sample holds about 6,600 clones, approximately 80% seen once. Sequencing was performed on tumor tissue, taken from a patient who underwent chemoradiotherapy. Receptor source: a human donor with HPV-associated anogenital cancer.

This clone was seen a few times. The J gene is TRBJ2-1, the V gene TRBV30, with D possibly matching TRBD2 (6 bases). This CDR3 comprises 16 residues. With 3 bases removed from V and 3 bases from J, the gap between germline ends came to 18 bases. The germline CDR1 and CDR2 sequences are GTSNPN and SVGIG (reference sequence). CDR3 bases: TGTGCCTGGAGGCTAGGCTCGGGACTCCTCTACAATGAGCAGTTCTTC. This translates into CAWRLGSGLLYNEQFF.

This clone turned up a few times. The V call is TRBV9, the J call TRBJ2-2; no clear D gene. The germline CDR1 and CDR2 sequences are SGDLS and YYNGEE. V lost 2 bases and J 2 bases, leaving 7 bases between the germline ends. CDR3 size: 14 residues. The CDR3 sequence is CASSVETNTGELFF. The CDR3 region has the DNA TGTGCCAGCAGCGTGGAGACTAACACCGGGGAGCTGTTTTTT.

This chain links TRBV5-6 with TRBJ2-5; D may be TRBD2 (6 bases). Trimming took 0 bases from V and 5 from J, leaving 23 bases between them. The CDR3 loop spans 18 amino acids. The germline CDR1 and CDR2 sequences are SGHDT and YYEEEE. The CDR3 sequence is CASSLERGWGRMAETQYF. The CDR3, as DNA: TGTGCCAGCAGCTTGGAAAGGGGTTGGGGGAGGATGGCGGAGACCCAGTACTTC.

This CDR3 is CATSRDATEAFF. CDR3 bases: TGTGCCACCAGCAGAGACGCTACTGAAGCTTTCTTT. The rearrangement links TRBV15 to TRBJ1-1; the D is unclear. Deletions cut 0 bases from V and 5 bases from J, with 4 bases between. The CDR3 totals 12 residues. Germline CDR1 is LNHNV and CDR2 is YYDKDF (reference sequence).

The chain links TRBV27 to TRBJ2-6; weak D call: TRBD2 (5 bases). V lost 0 bases to trimming and J lost 2 bases, with 8 bases between them. The germline CDR1 and CDR2 sequences are MNHEY and SMNVEV (reference sequence). The CDR3 is 16 residues long. For the CDR3, the DNA is TGTGCCAGCAGTTTATCGACCGGGACTGGGGCCAACGTCCTGACTTTC. This sequence encodes CASSLSTGTGANVLTF.

This clone was seen more than once but under ten times. The V call is TRBV28, the J call TRBJ2-7, with a possible D match to TRBD2 (6 bases). The V gene's germline CDR1 is MDHEN and CDR2 SYDVKM. V lost 6 bases and J 3 bases, leaving 18 bases between the germline ends. This CDR3 is 15 amino acids long. The CDR3 sequence is CASRPWGDRYYEQYF. In DNA form, the CDR3 reads TGTGCCAGCAGGCCCTGGGGGGACCGCTACTACGAGCAGTACTTC.

This chain connects TRBV5-5 to TRBJ1-1; no definite D call. CDR1 is SGHKS and CDR2 is YYEKEE in the germline V gene (reference sequence). The CDR3 extends over 14 amino acids. V was trimmed by 6 bases and J by 1 base, leaving 13 bases between them. DNA of the CDR3: TGTGCCAGCATCCGGACCGTGGGGAACACTGAAGCTTTCTTT. Its protein is CASIRTVGNTEAFF.

The rearrangement joins TRBV6-4 to TRBJ2-1, with D perhaps being TRBD1 or TRBD2 (5 bases each). Germline values: CDR1 MRHNA, CDR2 SNTAGT. Trimming took 0 bases from V and 13 from J, leaving 16 bases between them. This CDR3 contains 14 residues. CDR3: CASSDSGDSPHQFF. In DNA form, the CDR3 reads TGTGCCAGCAGTGACTCGGGGGATTCCCCACACCAGTTCTTC.

The rearrangement uses TRBV7-6 and TRBJ2-1, with 7 positions matching TRBD2. With 5 bases clipped from V and 4 bases from J, the junction kept 5 bases outside the gene matches. The CDR3 has 14 amino acids. In germline, CDR1 is SGHVS, CDR2 FNYEAQ. The CDR3 loop reads CASSPGGTYNEQFF. For the CDR3, the DNA is TGTGCCAGCAGCCCGGGGGGTACTTACAATGAGCAGTTCTTC.

CDR3: CASSSPSGSDNTEAFF. The CDR3 DNA follows: TGTGCCAGCAGCTCCCCCTCCGGGAGCGATAACACTGAAGCTTTCTTT. The chain has TRBV13 and TRBJ1-1; D gene unclear. Trimming took 4 bases from V and 2 from J, leaving 17 bases between them. The CDR3 contains 16 residues. Germline V gene sequence: CDR1 PRHDT, CDR2 FYEKMQ (reference sequence).

The chain links TRBV30 to TRBJ1-5; D is possibly TRBD1 (5 bases). Germline lookup yields CDR1 GTSNPN and CDR2 SVGIG (reference sequence). The length of the CDR3 is 13 residues. V lost 4 bases to trimming and J lost 3 bases, with 10 bases between them. The CDR3 coding sequence is TGTGCCTGGAACGGGGGACCCAATCAGCCCCAGCATTTT. This encodes CAWNGGPNQPQHF.

This chain links TRBV25-1 with TRBJ2-5; TRBD1 is a possible D gene (6 bases). Germline V gene sequence: CDR1 MGHDK, CDR2 SYGVNS. Trimming took off 1 base at V and 2 bases at J, with 11 bases between the two ends. The CDR3 is 15 residues long. The CDR3 loop is CASSEFETGQETQYF. For the CDR3, the DNA is TGTGCCAGCAGTGAATTTGAGACAGGTCAAGAGACCCAGTACTTC.

The table lists this clone with a few counts. The chain recombines TRBV4-1 with TRBJ2-7; the D gene is possibly TRBD1 (5 bases). The CDR3 totals 15 residues. Trimming pared 1 base from V and 4 bases from J, leaving 14 bases between. The germline V gene has CDR1 MGHRA and CDR2 YSYEKL. The CDR3 sequence is CASSQGDSNLYEQYF. DNA for the CDR3: TGCGCCAGCAGCCAAGGCGACAGCAATCTTTACGAGCAGTACTTC.

This rearrangement joins TRBV5-1 to TRBJ1-1; D is unresolved. V was clipped by 4 bases and J by 5 bases, with 30 bases between them. There are 19 residues in the CDR3. The germline CDR1 and CDR2 sequences are SGHRS and YFSETQ. The CDR3 region is CASSAHPRWGGFPITEAFF. The CDR3 DNA reads as TGCGCCAGCAGCGCCCACCCCCGTTGGGGTGGTTTCCCAATTACTGAAGCTTTCTTT.

This chain connects TRBV5-4 to TRBJ1-3; no clear D. Germline V gene lookup returns CDR1 SGHNT and CDR2 YYREEE (reference sequence). The germline V and J ends were trimmed by 3 bases and 3 bases, with 7 bases remaining between them. This CDR3 is 13 amino acids long. The CDR3 sequence is CASSSSYGNTIYF. The CDR3 DNA follows: TGTGCCAGCAGCTCCTCATATGGAAACACCATATATTTT.

This chain connects TRBV2 to TRBJ1-1; no definite D call. Looked up from germline, CDR1 is SNHLY and CDR2 is FYNNEI. CDR3 length equals 17 residues. The V end was cut by 5 bases, the J end by 4 bases, with 23 bases between. The DNA for the CDR3 is TGTGCCAGCAGTTCGCCTGCGACACGAGTCTTAGGCACTGAAGCTTTCTTT. This translates into CASSSPATRVLGTEAFF.

V gene TRBV5-1 combines with J gene TRBJ1-2; the match to TRBD1 covers 8 bases. Germline-derived CDR1 and CDR2 are SGHRS and YFSETQ. The trim removed 3 bases at V and 0 bases at J, leaving 1 base unmatched. The length of the CDR3 is 14 residues. As DNA, the CDR3 is TGCGCCAGCAGCTGGACAGGGACTAACTATGGCTACACCTTC. Translating gives CASSWTGTNYGYTF.

The V and J genes are TRBV7-2 and TRBJ2-5, with D perhaps assigned TRBD1 or TRBD2 (5 bases each). The CDR3 runs 15 residues. Germline V gene sequence: CDR1 SGHTA, CDR2 FQGNSA. The V and J ends lost 5 bases and 1 base respectively, with 14 bases between them. The CDR3 coding sequence is TGTGCCAGCAGCCGGGGTGGGGCGCCCCAAGAGACCCAGTACTTC. It is translated as CASSRGGAPQETQYF.

The chain couples TRBV28 to TRBJ1-2; no reliable D call. Trimming shortened V by 6 bases and J by 8 bases, and 22 bases separated the two germline ends. The CDR3 runs 15 residues. Germline V gene lookup returns CDR1 MDHEN and CDR2 SYDVKM. Here the CDR3 DNA reads TGTGCCAGCAGACCATGGACCGACCAGAAGCGGGGCTACACCTTC. It yields the protein CASRPWTDQKRGYTF.

This clone was seen once. The chain links TRBV28 to TRBJ1-2, with 10 bases identical to TRBD1. The V gene's germline CDR1 is MDHEN and CDR2 SYDVKM. Unmatched junction bases numbered 4, after V lost 6 bases and J lost 3 bases. The CDR3 is 14 residues long. CDR3 loop: CASRETGGDYGYTF. Written as DNA, the CDR3 is TGTGCCAGCAGGGAGACAGGGGGCGACTATGGCTACACCTTC.

V is TRBV10-3 and J is TRBJ2-3; D may be TRBD1 (6 bases). Germline V lookup: CDR1 ENHRY, CDR2 SYGVKD. Trimming removed 4 bases from V and 5 bases from J, with 22 bases in between. There are 17 residues in the CDR3. The DNA of the CDR3 is TGTGCCATCAGTGTGAGCCAGGACAGAGAAGAAGGAGATACGCAGTATTTT. It encodes CAISVSQDREEGDTQYF.

J is TRBJ1-2 and V is TRBV4-1, with a possible D match to TRBD1 (6 bases). The V end lost 1 base, the J end lost 5 bases, and 17 bases lay between the germline ends. The CDR3 spans 16 residues. Germline-derived CDR1 and CDR2 are MGHRA and YSYEKL. The DNA of the CDR3 is TGCGCCAGCAGCCAAGCGATGGGGGCTCCTATTTATGGCTACACCTTC. As protein: CASSQAMGAPIYGYTF.

The chain joins TRBV6-5 to TRBJ2-2; TRBD2 might be the D (6 bases). Trimming cost V 11 bases and J 1 base, with 8 bases left between them. This CDR3 is 12 amino acids long. Looked up from germline, CDR1 is MNHEY and CDR2 is SVGAGI. The CDR3 DNA reads TGTGCCGCAGCGGGGAACACCGGGGAGCTGTTTTTT. Protein sequence: CAAAGNTGELFF.

The J gene is TRBJ1-3, the V gene TRBV7-2, with no clear D. V was shortened by 1 base and J by 0 bases, with 10 bases between the two germline ends. This CDR3 region has 16 residues. The V gene's germline CDR1 is SGHTA and CDR2 FQGNSA. The CDR3 bases are TGTGCCAGCAGCTTAGGCGTTTTCCACTCTGGAAACACCATATATTTT. Amino acid sequence: CASSLGVFHSGNTIYF.